This T cell receptor (beta chain) was retrieved from a study of T cells in women clearing cervical HPV infection. Assay: immunoSEQ multiplex PCR; the TCRdb copy retains only in-frame clones and omits some. This repertoire includes 22,000 or so clones. Germline CDR1 SNHLY, CDR2 FYNNEI. This CDR3 region has 13 residues. V was clipped by 8 bases and J by 4 bases, with 11 bases between them. Points from the study as a whole: Repertoire richness, not evenness, was significantly elevated in CIN3+ cases versus controls.

About this clone: Its antigen is unidentified. Read sequence stops 3 residues before the CDR3 end, and the germline J gene provides the missing end.

Sequenced input: blood buffy coat. This TCR derives from a woman aged 18 to 75 with a cervical HPV16 infection that either progressed to CIN3+ or cleared (not recorded which). The chain has TRBV2 and TRBJ2-2; D remains unclear. The CDR3 loop reads CASGGRATGELFF. The CDR3 DNA, read in part, is TGTGCCAGCGGTGGAAGGGCCACCGGGGAG.